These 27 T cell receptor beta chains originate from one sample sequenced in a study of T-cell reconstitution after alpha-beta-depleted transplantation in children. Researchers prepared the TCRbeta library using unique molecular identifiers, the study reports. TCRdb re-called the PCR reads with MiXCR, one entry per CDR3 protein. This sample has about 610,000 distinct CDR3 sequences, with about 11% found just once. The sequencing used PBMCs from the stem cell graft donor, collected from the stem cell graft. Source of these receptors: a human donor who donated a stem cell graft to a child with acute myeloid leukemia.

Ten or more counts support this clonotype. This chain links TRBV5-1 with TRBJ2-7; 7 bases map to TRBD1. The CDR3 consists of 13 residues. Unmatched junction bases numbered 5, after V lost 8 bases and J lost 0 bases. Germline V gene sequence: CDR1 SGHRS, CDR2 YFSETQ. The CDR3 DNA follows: TGCGCCAGTAGGGACAGAGACTCCTACGAGCAGTACTTC. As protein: CASRDRDSYEQYF.

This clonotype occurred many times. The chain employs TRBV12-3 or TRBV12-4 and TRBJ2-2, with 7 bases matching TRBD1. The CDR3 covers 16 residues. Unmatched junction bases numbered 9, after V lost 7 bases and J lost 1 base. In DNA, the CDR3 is TGTGCCAGCACCCCTGGACAGGATTGGAACACCGGGGAGCTGTTTTTT. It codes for CASTPGQDWNTGELFF.

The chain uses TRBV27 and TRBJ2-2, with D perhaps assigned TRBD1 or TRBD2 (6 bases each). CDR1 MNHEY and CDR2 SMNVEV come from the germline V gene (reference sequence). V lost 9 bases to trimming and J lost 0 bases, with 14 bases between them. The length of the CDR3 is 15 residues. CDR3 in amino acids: CASRAGHTNTGELFF. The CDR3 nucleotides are TGTGCCAGTCGGGCGGGACATACGAACACCGGGGAGCTGTTTTTT.

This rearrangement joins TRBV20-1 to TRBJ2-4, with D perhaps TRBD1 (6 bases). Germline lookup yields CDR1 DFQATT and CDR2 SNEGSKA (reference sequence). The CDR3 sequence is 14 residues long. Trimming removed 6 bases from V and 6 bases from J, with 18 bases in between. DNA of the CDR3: TGCAGTGCCCGACGAGGGGGATGGGTAAACATTCAGTACTTC. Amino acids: CSARRGGWVNIQYF.

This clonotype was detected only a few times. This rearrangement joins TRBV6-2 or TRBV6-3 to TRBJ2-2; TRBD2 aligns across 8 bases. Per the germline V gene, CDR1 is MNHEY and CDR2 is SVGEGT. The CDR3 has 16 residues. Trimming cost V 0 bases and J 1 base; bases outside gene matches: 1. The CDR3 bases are TGTGCCAGCAGTTACTCGGCGGGGGGGAACACCGGGGAGCTGTTTTTT. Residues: CASSYSAGGNTGELFF.

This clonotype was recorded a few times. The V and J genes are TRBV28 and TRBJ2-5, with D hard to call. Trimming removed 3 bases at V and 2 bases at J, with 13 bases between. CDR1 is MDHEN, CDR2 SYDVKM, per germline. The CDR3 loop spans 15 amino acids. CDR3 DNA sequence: TGTGCCAGCAGTTTTAATTCGGCTGATCAAGAGACCCAGTACTTC. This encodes CASSFNSADQETQYF.

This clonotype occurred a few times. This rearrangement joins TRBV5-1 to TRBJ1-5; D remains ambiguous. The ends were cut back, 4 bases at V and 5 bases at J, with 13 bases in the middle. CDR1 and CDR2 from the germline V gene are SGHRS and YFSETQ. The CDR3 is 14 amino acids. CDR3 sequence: CASSPTGGYQPQHF. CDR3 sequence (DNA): TGCGCCAGCAGCCCTACGGGCGGCTATCAGCCCCAGCATTTT.

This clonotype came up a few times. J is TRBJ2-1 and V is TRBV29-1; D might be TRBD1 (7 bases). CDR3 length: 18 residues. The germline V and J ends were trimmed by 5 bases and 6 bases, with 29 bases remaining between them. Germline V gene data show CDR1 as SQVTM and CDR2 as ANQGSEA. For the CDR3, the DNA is TGCAGCGTTACTCCGACAGGGAGGCTCACCCTTCGGGGCAATGAGCAGTTCTTC. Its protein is CSVTPTGRLTLRGNEQFF.

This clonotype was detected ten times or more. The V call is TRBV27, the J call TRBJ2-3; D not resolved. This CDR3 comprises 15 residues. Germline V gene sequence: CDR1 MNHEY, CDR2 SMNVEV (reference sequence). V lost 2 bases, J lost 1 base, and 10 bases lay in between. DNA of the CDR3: TGTGCCAGCAGTTTAGAGAAGCTGGGCACAGATACGCAGTATTTT. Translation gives CASSLEKLGTDTQYF.

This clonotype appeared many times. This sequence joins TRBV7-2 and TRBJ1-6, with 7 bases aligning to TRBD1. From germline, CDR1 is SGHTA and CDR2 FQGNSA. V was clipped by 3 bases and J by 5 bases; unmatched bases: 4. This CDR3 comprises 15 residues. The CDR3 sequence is CASSFTGTDNSPLHF. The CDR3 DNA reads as TGTGCCAGCAGCTTCACCGGGACAGATAATTCACCCCTCCACTTT.

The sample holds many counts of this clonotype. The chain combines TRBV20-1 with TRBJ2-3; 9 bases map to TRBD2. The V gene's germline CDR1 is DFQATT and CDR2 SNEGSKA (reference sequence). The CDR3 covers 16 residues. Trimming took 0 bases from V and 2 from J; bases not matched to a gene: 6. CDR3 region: CSARDPSGDYTDTQYF. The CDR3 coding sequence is TGCAGTGCTAGAGATCCTAGCGGGGACTACACAGATACGCAGTATTTT.

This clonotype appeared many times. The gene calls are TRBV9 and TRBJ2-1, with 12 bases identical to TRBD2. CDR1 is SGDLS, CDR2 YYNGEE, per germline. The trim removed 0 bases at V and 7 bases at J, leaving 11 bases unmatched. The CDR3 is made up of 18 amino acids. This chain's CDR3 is CASSVGLAGVGDLNEQFF. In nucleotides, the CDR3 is TGTGCCAGCAGCGTAGGACTAGCGGGGGTGGGGGACTTAAATGAGCAGTTCTTC.

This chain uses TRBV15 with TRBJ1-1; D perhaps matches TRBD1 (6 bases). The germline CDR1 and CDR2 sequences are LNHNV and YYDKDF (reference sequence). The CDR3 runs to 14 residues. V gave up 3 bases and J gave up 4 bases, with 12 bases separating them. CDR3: CATSRRTVPTEAFF. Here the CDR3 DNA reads TGTGCCACCAGCAGGCGGACAGTTCCCACTGAAGCTTTCTTT.

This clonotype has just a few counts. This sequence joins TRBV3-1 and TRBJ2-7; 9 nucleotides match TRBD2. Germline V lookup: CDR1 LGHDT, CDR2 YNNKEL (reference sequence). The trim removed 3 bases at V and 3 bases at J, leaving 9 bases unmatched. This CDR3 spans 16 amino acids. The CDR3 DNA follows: TGTGCCAGCAGCCAGGACATCGGACTAGCGCTCTACGAGCAGTACTTC. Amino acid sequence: CASSQDIGLALYEQYF.

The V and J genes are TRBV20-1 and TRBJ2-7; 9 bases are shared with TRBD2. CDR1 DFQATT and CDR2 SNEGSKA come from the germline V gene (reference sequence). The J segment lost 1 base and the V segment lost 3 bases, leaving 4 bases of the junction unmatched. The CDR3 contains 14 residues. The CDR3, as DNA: TGCAGTGCTAGCGGGACTAGCCTTTCCTACGAGCAGTACTTC. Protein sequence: CSASGTSLSYEQYF.

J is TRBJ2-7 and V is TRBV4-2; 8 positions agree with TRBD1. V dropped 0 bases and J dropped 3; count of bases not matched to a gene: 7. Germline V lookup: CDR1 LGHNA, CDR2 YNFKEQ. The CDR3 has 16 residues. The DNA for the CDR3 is TGTGCCAGCAGCCAAGATCGGCAGGGGGCCCTCTACGAGCAGTACTTC. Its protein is CASSQDRQGALYEQYF.

Here the CDR3 reads CASSLAQSAGANVLTF. The CDR3 DNA reads as TGTGCCAGCAGCTTAGCGCAAAGTGCTGGGGCCAACGTCCTGACTTTC. This chain uses TRBV7-2 with TRBJ2-6; D is undetermined. The V end was cut by 0 bases, the J end by 2 bases, with 8 bases between. The CDR3 spans 16 residues. Germline values: CDR1 SGHTA, CDR2 FQGNSA. The whole variable domain, remainder taken from reference TRBV7-2 and TRBJ2-6, is GAGVSQSPSNKVTEKGKDVELRCDPISGHTALYWYRQSLGQGLEFLIYFQGNSAPDKSGLPSDRFSAERTGGSVSTLTIQRTQQEDSAVYLCASSLAQSAGANVLTFGAGSRLTVL.

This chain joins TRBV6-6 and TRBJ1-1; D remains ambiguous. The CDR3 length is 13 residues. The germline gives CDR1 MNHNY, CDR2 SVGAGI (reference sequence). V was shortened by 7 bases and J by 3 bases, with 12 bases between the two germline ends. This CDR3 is CASTFRAYTEAFF. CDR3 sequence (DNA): TGTGCCAGCACGTTCCGGGCATACACTGAAGCTTTCTTT.

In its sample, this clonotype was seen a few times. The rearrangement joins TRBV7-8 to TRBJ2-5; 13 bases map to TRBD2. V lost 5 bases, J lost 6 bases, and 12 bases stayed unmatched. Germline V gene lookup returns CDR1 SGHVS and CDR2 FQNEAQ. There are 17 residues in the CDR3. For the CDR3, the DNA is TGTGCCAGCAGCCTCGGACTAGCGGGAGATTCGGGCAAGACCCAGTACTTC. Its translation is CASSLGLAGDSGKTQYF.

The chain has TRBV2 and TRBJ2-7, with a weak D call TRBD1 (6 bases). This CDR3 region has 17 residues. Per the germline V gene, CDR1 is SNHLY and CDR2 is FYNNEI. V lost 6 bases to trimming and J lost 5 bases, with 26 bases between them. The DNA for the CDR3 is TGTGCCAGCAGATTTGAGGGACAAATCCTCCCTCCGGACGAGCAGTACTTC. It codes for CASRFEGQILPPDEQYF.

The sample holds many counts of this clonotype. The CDR3 loop is CASRSWTGELFF. In DNA form, the CDR3 reads TGTGCCAGCAGGAGTTGGACCGGGGAGCTGTTTTTT. The chain has TRBV12-3 or TRBV12-4 and TRBJ2-2; D is undetermined. This CDR3 is 12 amino acids long. Between the trimmed V and J ends, which lost 6 bases and 5 bases, there was a span of 7 bases.

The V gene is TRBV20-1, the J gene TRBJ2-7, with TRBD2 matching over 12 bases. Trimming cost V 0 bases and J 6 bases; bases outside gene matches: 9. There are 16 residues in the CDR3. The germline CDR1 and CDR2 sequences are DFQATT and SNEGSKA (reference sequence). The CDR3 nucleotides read TGCAGTGCTAGAGAGGCTAGCGGGAGGGCCCAAGGCGAGCAGTACTTC. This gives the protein CSAREASGRAQGEQYF.

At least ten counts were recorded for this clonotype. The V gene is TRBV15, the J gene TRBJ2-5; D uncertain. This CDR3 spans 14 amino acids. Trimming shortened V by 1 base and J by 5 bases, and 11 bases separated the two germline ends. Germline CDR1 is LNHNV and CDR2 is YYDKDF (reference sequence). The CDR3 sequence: CATSRVKGWETQYF. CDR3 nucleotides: TGTGCCACCAGCAGAGTCAAAGGATGGGAGACCCAGTACTTC.

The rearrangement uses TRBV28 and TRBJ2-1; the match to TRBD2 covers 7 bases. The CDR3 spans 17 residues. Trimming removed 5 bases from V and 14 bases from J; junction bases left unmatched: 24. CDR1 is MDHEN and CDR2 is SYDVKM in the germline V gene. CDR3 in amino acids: CASSLPGGAGTIVKEFF. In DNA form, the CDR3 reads TGTGCCAGCAGTCTCCCCGGAGGAGCGGGAACGATCGTTAAGGAGTTCTTC.

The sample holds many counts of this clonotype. This CDR3 is CSVQSGRTQETQYF. CDR3 sequence (DNA): TGCAGTGTTCAGTCGGGGCGGACCCAAGAGACCCAGTACTTC. The V call is TRBV20-1, the J call TRBJ2-5, with D possibly being TRBD1 or TRBD2 (5 bases each). The V end lost 7 bases, the J end lost 1 base, and 16 bases lay between the germline ends. This CDR3 is built from 14 residues. From germline, CDR1 is DFQATT and CDR2 SNEGSKA (reference sequence).

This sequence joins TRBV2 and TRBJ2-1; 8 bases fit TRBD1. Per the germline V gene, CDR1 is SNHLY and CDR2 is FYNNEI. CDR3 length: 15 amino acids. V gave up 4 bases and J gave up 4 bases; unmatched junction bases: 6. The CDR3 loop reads CASSVRTGRYNEQFF. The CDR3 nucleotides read TGTGCCAGCAGTGTAAGGACAGGGAGGTACAATGAGCAGTTCTTC.

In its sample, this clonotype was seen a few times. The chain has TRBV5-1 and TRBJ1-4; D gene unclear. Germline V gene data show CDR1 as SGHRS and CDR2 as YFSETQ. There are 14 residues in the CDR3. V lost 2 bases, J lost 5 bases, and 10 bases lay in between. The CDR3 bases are TGCGCCAGCAGCTTTGGTACGGACAATGAAAAACTGTTTTTT. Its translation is CASSFGTDNEKLFF.